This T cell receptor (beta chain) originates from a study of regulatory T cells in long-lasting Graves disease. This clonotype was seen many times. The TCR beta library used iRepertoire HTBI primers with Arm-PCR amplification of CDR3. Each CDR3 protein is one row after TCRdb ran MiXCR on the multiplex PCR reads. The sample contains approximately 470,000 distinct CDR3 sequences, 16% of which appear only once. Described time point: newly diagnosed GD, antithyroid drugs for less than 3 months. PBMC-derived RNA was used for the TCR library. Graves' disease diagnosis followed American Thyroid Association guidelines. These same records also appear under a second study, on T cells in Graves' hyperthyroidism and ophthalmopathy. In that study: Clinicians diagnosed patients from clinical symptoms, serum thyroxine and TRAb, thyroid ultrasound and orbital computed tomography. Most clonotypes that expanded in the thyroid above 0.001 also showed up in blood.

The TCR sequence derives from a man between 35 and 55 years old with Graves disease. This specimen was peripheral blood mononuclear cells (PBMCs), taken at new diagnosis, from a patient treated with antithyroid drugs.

CDR3 residues: CAWSPPGLRTDTQYF. The CDR3 DNA sequence: TGTGCCTGGAGCCCGCCGGGACTCCGCACAGATACGCAGTATTTT. The chain links TRBV30 to TRBJ2-3; TRBD2 is a possible D gene (6 bases). V lost 3 bases and J 1 base, leaving 14 bases between the germline ends. The CDR3 totals 15 residues. Per the germline V gene, CDR1 is GTSNPN and CDR2 is SVGIG (reference sequence).